This record concerns one T cell receptor beta chain sequence. Method: immunoSEQ multiplex PCR; TCRdb's copy keeps in-frame clones and lacks some. The table records under 85,000 clones, 75% to 95% of them present only once. These data belong to a study of technical replicates of blood from several donors. Germline V gene data show CDR1 as WSHSY and CDR2 as SAAADI. V was shortened by 0 bases and J by 3 bases, with 18 bases between the two germline ends. This CDR3 comprises 18 residues. Sequencing was carried out using T cells isolated from PBMCs. The chain employs TRBV10-2 and TRBJ2-1, with a possible D match to TRBD2 (6 bases). This TCR derives from a human donor in good health. Some clones in this sample may be carry-over from other donors' samples. CDR3 protein: CASSESRFNGSNYNEQFF. The CDR3 nucleotides are TGCGCCAGCAGTGAGTCTCGGTTCAACGGGAGCAACTACAATGAGCAGTTCTTC.